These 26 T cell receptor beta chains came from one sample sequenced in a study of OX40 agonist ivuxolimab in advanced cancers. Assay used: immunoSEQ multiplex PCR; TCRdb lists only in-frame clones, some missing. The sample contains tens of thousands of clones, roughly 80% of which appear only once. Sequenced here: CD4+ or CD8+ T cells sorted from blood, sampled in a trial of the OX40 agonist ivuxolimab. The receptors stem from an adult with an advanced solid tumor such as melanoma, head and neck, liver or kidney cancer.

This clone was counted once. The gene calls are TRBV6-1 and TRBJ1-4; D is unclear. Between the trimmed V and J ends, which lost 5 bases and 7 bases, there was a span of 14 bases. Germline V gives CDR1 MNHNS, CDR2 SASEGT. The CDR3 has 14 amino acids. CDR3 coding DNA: TGTGCCAGCAGTTCGACACTGAATGGTGAAAAACTGTTTTTT. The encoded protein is CASSSTLNGEKLFF.

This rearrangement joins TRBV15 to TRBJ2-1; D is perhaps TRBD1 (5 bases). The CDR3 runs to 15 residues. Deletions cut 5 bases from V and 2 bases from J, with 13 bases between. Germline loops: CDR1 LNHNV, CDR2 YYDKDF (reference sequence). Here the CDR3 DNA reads TGTGCCACCAGCCGTATAGGGGCGGCCTACAATGAGCAGTTCTTC. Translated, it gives CATSRIGAAYNEQFF. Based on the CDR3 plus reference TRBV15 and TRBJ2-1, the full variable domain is DAMVIQNPRYQVTQFGKPVTLSCSQTLNHNVMYWYQQKSSQAPKLLFHYYDKDFNNEADTPDNFQSRRPNTSFCFLDIRSPGLGDTAMYLCATSRIGAAYNEQFFGPGTRLTVL.

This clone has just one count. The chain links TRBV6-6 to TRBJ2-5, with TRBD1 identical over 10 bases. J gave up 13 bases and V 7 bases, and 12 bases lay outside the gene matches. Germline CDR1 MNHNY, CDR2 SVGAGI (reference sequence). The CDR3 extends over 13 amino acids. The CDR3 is CASTRDRGSSLYF. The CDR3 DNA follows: TGTGCCAGCACCCGGGACAGGGGATCTAGTTTGTACTTC.

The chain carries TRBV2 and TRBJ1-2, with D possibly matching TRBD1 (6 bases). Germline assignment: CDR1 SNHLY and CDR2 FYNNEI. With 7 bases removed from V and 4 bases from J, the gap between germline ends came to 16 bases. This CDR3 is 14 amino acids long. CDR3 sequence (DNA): TGTGCCAGCACCATTTCCAGACAGGTCTATGGCTACACCTTC. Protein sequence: CASTISRQVYGYTF. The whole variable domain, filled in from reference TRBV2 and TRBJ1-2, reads EPEVTQTPSHQVTQMGQEVILRCVPISNHLYFYWYRQILGQKVEFLVSFYNNEISEKSEIFDDQFSVERPDGSNFTLKIRSTKLEDSAMYFCASTISRQVYGYTFGSGTRLTVV.

The CDR3 spells CASSLGGATVSPLHF. CDR3 nucleotides: TGTGCCAGCAGCTTGGGAGGGGCGACAGTTTCACCCCTCCACTTT. J is TRBJ1-6 and V is TRBV5-6; D may be TRBD1 (5 bases). Per germline, CDR1 SGHDT and CDR2 YYEEEE. The CDR3 has 15 amino acids. The germline V and J ends were trimmed by 0 bases and 9 bases, with 13 bases remaining between them.

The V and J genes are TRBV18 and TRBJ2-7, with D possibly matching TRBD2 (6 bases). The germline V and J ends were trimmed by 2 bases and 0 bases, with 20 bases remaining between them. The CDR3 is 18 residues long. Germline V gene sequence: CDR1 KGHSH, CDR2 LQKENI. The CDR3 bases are TGTGCCAGCTCACCATTTGGGACTGTTAGTGGGAGCTCCTACGAGCAGTACTTC. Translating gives CASSPFGTVSGSSYEQYF.

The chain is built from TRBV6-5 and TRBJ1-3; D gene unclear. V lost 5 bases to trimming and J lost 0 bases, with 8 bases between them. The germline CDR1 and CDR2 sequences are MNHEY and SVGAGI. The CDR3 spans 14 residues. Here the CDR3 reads CASSRLSSGNTIYF. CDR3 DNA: TGTGCCAGCAGTAGACTTAGCTCTGGAAACACCATATATTTT.

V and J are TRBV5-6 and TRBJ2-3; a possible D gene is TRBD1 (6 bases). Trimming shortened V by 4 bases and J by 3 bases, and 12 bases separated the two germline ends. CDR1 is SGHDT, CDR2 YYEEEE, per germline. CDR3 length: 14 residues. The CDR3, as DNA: TGTGCCAGCAGCAGGGGGTCAGTTACAGATACGCAGTATTTT. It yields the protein CASSRGSVTDTQYF. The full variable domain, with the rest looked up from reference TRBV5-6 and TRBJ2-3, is DAGVTQSPTHLIKTRGQQVTLRCSPKSGHDTVSWYQQALGQGPQFIFQYYEEEERQRGNFPDRFSGHQFPNYSSELNVNALLLGDSALYLCASSRGSVTDTQYFGPGTRLTVL.

This chain's CDR3 is CASSLRTSGTLREQYF. CDR3 sequence (DNA): TGTGCCAGCAGTTTAAGGACTAGCGGCACCCTGAGGGAGCAGTACTTC. The chain couples TRBV28 to TRBJ2-7, with 10 positions matching TRBD2. Germline loops: CDR1 MDHEN, CDR2 SYDVKM. J lost 7 bases, V lost 2 bases, and 11 bases had no gene match. The CDR3 sequence is 16 residues long.

CDR3 sequence: CASSDFSGRETQYF. The DNA for the CDR3 is TGTGCCAGCAGTGATTTTTCCGGGAGAGAGACCCAGTACTTC. The chain links TRBV6-1 to TRBJ2-5; the D gene is possibly TRBD2 (6 bases). CDR1 and CDR2 (germline): MNHNS, SASEGT. Trimming shortened V by 3 bases and J by 4 bases, and 12 bases separated the two germline ends. The CDR3 is 14 residues long.

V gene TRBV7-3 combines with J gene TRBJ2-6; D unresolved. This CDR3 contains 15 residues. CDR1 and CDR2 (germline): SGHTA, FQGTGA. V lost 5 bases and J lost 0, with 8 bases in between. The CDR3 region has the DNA TGTGCCAGCAGCCCCCAGATCTCTGGGGCCAACGTCCTGACTTTC. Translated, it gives CASSPQISGANVLTF.

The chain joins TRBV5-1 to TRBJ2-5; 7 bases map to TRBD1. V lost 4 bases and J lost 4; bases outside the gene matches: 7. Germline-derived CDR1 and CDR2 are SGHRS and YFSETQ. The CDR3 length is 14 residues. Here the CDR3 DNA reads TGCGCCAGCAGCCCCAAGACAGGGTTAGAGACCCAGTACTTC. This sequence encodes CASSPKTGLETQYF.

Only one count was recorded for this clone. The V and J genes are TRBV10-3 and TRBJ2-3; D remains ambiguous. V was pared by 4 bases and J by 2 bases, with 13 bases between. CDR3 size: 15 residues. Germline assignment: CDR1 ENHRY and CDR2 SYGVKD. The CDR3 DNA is TGTGCCATCAGTGGGGGTAGGGAATCCACAGATACGCAGTATTTT. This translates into CAISGGRESTDTQYF.

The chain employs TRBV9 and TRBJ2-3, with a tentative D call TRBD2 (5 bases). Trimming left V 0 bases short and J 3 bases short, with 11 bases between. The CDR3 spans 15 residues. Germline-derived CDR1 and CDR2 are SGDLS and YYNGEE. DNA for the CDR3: TGTGCCAGCAGCGTAGAGGTTCGGGGAACAGATACGCAGTATTTT. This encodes CASSVEVRGTDTQYF.

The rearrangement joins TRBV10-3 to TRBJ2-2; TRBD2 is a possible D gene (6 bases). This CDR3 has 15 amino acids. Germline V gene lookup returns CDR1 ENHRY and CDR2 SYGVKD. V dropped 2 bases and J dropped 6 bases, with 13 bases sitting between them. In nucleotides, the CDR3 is TGTGCCATCAGTGAGGAGCGGGTTGGTGCCGGGGAGCTGTTTTTT. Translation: CAISEERVGAGELFF.

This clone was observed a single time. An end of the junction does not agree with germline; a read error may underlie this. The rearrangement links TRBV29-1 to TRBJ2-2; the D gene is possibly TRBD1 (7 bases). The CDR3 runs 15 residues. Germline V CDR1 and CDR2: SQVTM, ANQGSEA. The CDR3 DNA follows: TGCAGCGTCGAAGCGCTGACAGGGCGGGGCGGGGAGCTGTTTTTT. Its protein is CSVEALTGRGGELFF.

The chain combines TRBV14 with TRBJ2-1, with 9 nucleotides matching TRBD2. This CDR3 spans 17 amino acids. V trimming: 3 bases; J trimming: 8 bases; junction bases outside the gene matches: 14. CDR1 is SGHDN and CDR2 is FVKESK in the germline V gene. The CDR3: CASSQISGSLGIHEQFF. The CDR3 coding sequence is TGTGCCAGCAGCCAGATTAGCGGGAGCTTAGGAATCCATGAGCAGTTCTTC. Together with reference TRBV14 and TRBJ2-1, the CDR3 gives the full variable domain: EAGVTQFPSHSVIEKGQTVTLRCDPISGHDNLYWYRRVMGKEIKFLLHFVKESKQDESGMPNNRFLAERTGGTYSTLKVQPAELEDSGVYFCASSQISGSLGIHEQFFGPGTRLTVL.

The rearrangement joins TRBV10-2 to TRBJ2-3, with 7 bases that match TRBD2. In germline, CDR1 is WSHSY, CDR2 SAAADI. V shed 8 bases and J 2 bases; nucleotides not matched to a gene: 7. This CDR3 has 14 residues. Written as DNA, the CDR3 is TGCGCCAGCGAACTTGCGGGAGCCACAGATACGCAGTATTTT. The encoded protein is CASELAGATDTQYF.

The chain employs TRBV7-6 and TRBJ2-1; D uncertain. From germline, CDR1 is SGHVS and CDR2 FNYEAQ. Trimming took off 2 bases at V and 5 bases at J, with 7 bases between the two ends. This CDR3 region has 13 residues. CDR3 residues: CASSLFLDNEQFF. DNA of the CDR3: TGTGCCAGCAGCTTATTCCTTGACAATGAGCAGTTCTTC.

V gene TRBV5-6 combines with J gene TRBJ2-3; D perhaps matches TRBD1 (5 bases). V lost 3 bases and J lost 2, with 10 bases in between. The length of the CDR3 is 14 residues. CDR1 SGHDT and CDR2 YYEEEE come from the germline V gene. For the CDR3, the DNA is TGTGCCAGCAGCTCCTTGACAGTCACAGATACGCAGTATTTT. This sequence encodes CASSSLTVTDTQYF.

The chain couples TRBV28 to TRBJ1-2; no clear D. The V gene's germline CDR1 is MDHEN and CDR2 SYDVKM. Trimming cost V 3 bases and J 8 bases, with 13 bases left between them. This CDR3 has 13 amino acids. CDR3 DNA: TGTGCCAGCAGTTTGCAGGTCCGGAGGGGCTACACCTTC. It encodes CASSLQVRRGYTF.

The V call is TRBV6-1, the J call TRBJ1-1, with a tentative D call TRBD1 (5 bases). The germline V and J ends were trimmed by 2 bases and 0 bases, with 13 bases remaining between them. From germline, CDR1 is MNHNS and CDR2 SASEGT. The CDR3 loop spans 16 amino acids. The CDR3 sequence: CASSESRGGMNTEAFF. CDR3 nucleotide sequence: TGTGCCAGCAGTGAATCGAGGGGCGGAATGAACACTGAAGCTTTCTTT.

CDR3 DNA: TGTGCCATTGGTAGAGGAAAAGAGACCCAGTACTTC. Translating it yields CAIGRGKETQYF. The chain uses TRBV6-5 and TRBJ2-5, with D unresolved. Germline V CDR1 and CDR2: MNHEY, SVGAGI. V was trimmed by 10 bases and J by 3 bases, leaving 12 bases between them. The CDR3 covers 12 residues.

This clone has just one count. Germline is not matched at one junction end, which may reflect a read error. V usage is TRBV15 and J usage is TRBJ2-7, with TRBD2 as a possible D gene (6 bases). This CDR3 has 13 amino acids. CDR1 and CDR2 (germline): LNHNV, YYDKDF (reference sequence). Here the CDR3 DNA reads TGTGCCGCCAGCCTCCCAACCGGCGGGACTCCTTTCTTC. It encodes CAASLPTGGTPFF.

The CDR3 protein is CASSLPTTNTGELFF. For the CDR3, the DNA is TGCGCCAGCAGCTTGCCTACAACGAACACCGGGGAGCTGTTTTTT. The chain uses TRBV5-1 and TRBJ2-2; D is unclear. The ends were cut back, 1 base at V and 0 bases at J, with 7 bases in the middle. Germline assignment: CDR1 SGHRS and CDR2 YFSETQ. CDR3 size: 15 residues.

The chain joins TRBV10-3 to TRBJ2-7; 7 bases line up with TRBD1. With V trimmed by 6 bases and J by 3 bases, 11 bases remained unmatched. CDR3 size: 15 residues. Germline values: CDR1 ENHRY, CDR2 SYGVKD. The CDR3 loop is CAIRAGTDPIYEQYF. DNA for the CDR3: TGTGCCATCAGAGCCGGGACAGACCCGATCTACGAGCAGTACTTC.